These T cell receptor beta chains were read from a single sample in a study of T cell clonotyping in hematopoietic cell transplantation. Profiled with immunoSEQ multiplex PCR; TCRdb holds only in-frame clones, not every one. The repertoire includes about 21,000 clones, roughly 90% of them detected once, and around 3.6% sits in the top ten. The starting material was peripheral blood mononuclear cells, obtained before stem cell transplant. The source is a man aged 18-30 years with biphenotypic leukemia. Some clones in this sample may be carry-over from other donors' samples. CDR3s include the opening cysteine and the closing phenylalanine or tryptophan. The D gene is left open where the match is weak. The size entry is marked missing in some rows and otherwise reads once, few, many or a size class.

clone_size d_call j_call v_call cdr3_nt cdr3_aa
NA TRBD2 TRBJ2-7 TRBV7-2 TGTGCCAGCAGCTTAGATCTAGCGGGAGCCTACGAGCAGTACTTC CASSLDLAGAYEQYF
NA NA TRBJ2-1 TRBV19 TGTGCCAGTTTCGGCAATGAGCAGTTCTTC CASFGNEQFF
NA NA TRBJ1-3 TRBV4-2 TGTGCCAGCAGCCCAAGTACACATATTGGAAACACCATATATTTT CASSPSTHIGNTIYF
NA NA TRBJ2-3 TRBV2 TGTGCCAGCAGTGATATTTCCACAGATACGCAGTATTTT CASSDISTDTQYF
few NA TRBJ1-4 TRBV2 TGTGCCAGCAGTCGGGACTCTGGTGAAAAACTGTTTTTT CASSRDSGEKLFF
NA TRBD2 TRBJ2-1 TRBV27 TGTGCCAGCAGTTCCCCGGGACTAGCAATTGAGCAGTTCTTC CASSSPGLAIEQFF
NA NA TRBJ1-2 TRBV10-3 TGTGCCATCAGTGAGGAATTACCCCCCCTGGGGGGCTATGGCTACACCTTC CAISEELPPLGGYGYTF
NA TRBD2 TRBJ2-5 TRBV7-8 TGTGCCAGCAGCTTCGGGGGGGGGCAAGAGACCCAGTACTTC CASSFGGGQETQYF
NA TRBD2 TRBJ2-2 TRBV19 TGTGCCAGTACCTCCAGGGGGTTGGGACTAGCAGGATCCGGGGAGCTGTTTTTT CASTSRGLGLAGSGELFF
NA NA TRBJ2-7 TRBV25-1 TGTGCCAGCAGTGCACCGGTTTCCTACGAGCAGTACTTC CASSAPVSYEQYF
NA NA TRBJ1-1 TRBV18 TGTGCCAGCTCCCTCACTAACCTGAACACTGAAGCTTTCTTT CASSLTNLNTEAFF
NA TRBD2 TRBJ2-5 TRBV7-2 TGTGCCAGCAGCGTGACTAGCGGAAAAGAGACCCAGTACTTC CASSVTSGKETQYF
NA NA TRBJ1-1 TRBV27 TGTGCCAGCAGTTTATCGAACGGTAACACTGAAGCTTTCTTT CASSLSNGNTEAFF
NA TRBD1 TRBJ2-7 TRBV19 TGTGCCAGTAGTTCTCTCCGGGACAGCTACGAGCAGTACTTC CASSSLRDSYEQYF
NA NA TRBJ1-2 TRBV11-2 TGTGCCAGCAGCTCCGGGGGGGGGCATGGCTACACCTTC CASSSGGGHGYTF
NA NA TRBJ1-2 TRBV19 TGTGCCAGTAGTTACGGGGAAAGGTATGGCTACACCTTC CASSYGERYGYTF
NA NA TRBJ1-6 TRBV1 TGCACCAGCAGCCCCCGACCGGCGGATTCACCCCTCCACTTT CTSSPRPADSPLHF
NA NA TRBJ1-2 TRBV7-3 TGTGCCAGCAGCTTAGCCGGAGGAAGGGACTATGGCTACACCTTC CASSLAGGRDYGYTF
NA NA TRBJ1-2 TRBV29-1 TGCAGCGTTGGTGGGACGGACCAATATGGCTACACCTTC CSVGGTDQYGYTF
NA NA TRBJ1-1 TRBV19 TGTGCCAGTAGTATAGCCGACACTGAAGCTTTCTTT CASSIADTEAFF
NA NA TRBJ1-1 TRBV6-1 TGTGCCAATAGGGTAGGGCGAGGCACTGAAGCTTTCTTT CANRVGRGTEAFF
NA TRBD1 TRBJ2-6 TRBV11-2 TGTGCCAGCAGCCCAAGCTCGGGACAGGCCGCCTCTGGGGCCAACGTCCTGACTTTC CASSPSSGQAASGANVLTF
NA NA TRBJ1-1 TRBV6-1 TGTGCCAGCAGTGCTACACGGATGAACACTGAAGCTTTCTTT CASSATRMNTEAFF
NA NA TRBJ2-7 TRBV6-6 TGTGCCAGCAGTTACGGGGCAGGGAGCGAGCAGTACTTC CASSYGAGSEQYF
NA TRBD2 TRBJ2-7 TRBV5-4 TGTGCCAGCAGGGGTGGCGGGAGTGAGGGCCTCTACGAGCAGTACTTC CASRGGGSEGLYEQYF
NA NA TRBJ2-7 TRBV7-2 TGTGCCAGCAGCTTAGGTGGGAGAGGTCCCGACGAGCAGTACTTC CASSLGGRGPDEQYF
NA TRBD1 TRBJ1-2 TRBV4-3 TGCGCCAGCAGCCAGAGGGGGACAGGGAACGGCTATGGCTACACCTTC CASSQRGTGNGYGYTF
NA TRBD2 TRBJ2-1 TRBV4-3 TGCGCCAGCAGCCAAAACGAGGGACTAGCTTACAATGAGCAGTTCTTC CASSQNEGLAYNEQFF
NA TRBD2 TRBJ2-1 TRBV5-1 TGCGCCAGCAGCATCGTCAGAGCGGGAGGTTTTAATGAGCAGTTCTTC CASSIVRAGGFNEQFF
NA TRBD1 TRBJ2-1 TRBV7-9 TGTGCCAGCAGCTTGGGACAGGGGAATGAGCAGTTCTTC CASSLGQGNEQFF
once NA TRBJ2-6 TRBV6-6 TGTGCCAGCATCCACTCTGGGGCCAACGTCCTGACTTTC CASIHSGANVLTF
NA TRBD1 TRBJ2-7 TRBV11-3 TGTGCCAGCAGCTTATTCCGGGACAGAGGTACCTACGAGCAGTACTTC CASSLFRDRGTYEQYF
NA TRBD2 TRBJ2-7 TRBV19 TGTGCCAGTAGTATAGATGTGACTAGCGGAGTCTACGAGCAGTACTTC CASSIDVTSGVYEQYF
NA TRBD1 TRBJ1-2 TRBV6-1 TGTGCCAGCAGGAGACAGGGCGGGAACTATGGCTACACCTTC CASRRQGGNYGYTF
NA NA TRBJ1-1 TRBV18 TGTGCCAGCTCACGAGTGGACACTGAAGCTTTCTTT CASSRVDTEAFF
NA TRBD1 TRBJ1-1 TRBV7-3 TGTGCCAGCAGCCTAGGGACAGGGGGCCTCACTGAAGCTTTCTTT CASSLGTGGLTEAFF
NA NA TRBJ2-3 TRBV20-1 TGCAGTGCAGGAGGGGCAGATACGCAGTATTTT CSAGGADTQYF
NA TRBD1 TRBJ1-1 TRBV11-1 TGTGCCAGCAGCTTGGGACAGGGGGCTAGGACTGAAGCTTTCTTT CASSLGQGARTEAFF
NA NA TRBJ1-2 TRBV9 TGTGCCAGCAGCGTAGTTCCGGGAGGATATGGCTACACCTTC CASSVVPGGYGYTF
few NA TRBJ1-2 TRBV9 TGTGCCAGCAGCGTAGGGCACACAGGGCCGTATGGCTACACCTTC CASSVGHTGPYGYTF
NA TRBD1 TRBJ2-7 TRBV30 TGTGCCTGGAGTCAGGACAGGGAATCGGACGAGCAGTACTTC CAWSQDRESDEQYF
NA NA TRBJ2-7 TRBV4-1 TGCGCCAGCAGCCAAAGCCTAGCTGGGTCCGAGCAGTACTTC CASSQSLAGSEQYF